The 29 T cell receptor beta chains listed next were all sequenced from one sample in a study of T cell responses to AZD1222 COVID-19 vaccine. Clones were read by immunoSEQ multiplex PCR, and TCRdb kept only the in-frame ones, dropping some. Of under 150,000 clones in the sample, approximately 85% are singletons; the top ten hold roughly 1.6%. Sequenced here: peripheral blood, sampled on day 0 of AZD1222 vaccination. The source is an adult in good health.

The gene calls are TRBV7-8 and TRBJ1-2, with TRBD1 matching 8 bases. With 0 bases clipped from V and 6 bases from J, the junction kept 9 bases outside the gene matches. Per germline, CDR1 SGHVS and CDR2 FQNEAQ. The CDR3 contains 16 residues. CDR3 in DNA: TGTGCCAGCAGCTTAGCGGGGGGCAGGGGGCAAGATGGCTACACCTTC. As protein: CASSLAGGRGQDGYTF.

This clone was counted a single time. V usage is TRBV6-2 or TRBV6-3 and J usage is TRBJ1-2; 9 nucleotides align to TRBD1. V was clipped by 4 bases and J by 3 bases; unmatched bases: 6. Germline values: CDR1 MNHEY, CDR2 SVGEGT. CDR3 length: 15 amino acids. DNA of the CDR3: TGTGCCAGCAGTTGGACAGGGGTACCATACTATGGCTACACCTTC. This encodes CASSWTGVPYYGYTF.

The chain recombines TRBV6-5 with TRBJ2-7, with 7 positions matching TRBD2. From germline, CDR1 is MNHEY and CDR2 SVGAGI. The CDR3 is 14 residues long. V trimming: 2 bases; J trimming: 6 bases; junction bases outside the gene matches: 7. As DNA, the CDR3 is TGTGCCAGCAGTTACGGTGGGGGGGATTTCGAGCAGTACTTC. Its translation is CASSYGGGDFEQYF.

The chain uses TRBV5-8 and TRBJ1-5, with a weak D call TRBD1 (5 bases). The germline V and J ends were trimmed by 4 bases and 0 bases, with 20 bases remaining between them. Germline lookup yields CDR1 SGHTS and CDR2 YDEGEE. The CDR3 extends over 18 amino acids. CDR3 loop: CASSPLTADPYSNQPQHF. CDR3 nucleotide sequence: TGTGCCAGCAGCCCCCTGACAGCCGACCCGTATAGCAATCAGCCCCAGCATTTT.

The CDR3 region is CASSTLRTGGAQKLFF. The CDR3 DNA reads TGTGCCAGTAGTACACTACGAACAGGGGGCGCGCAGAAACTGTTTTTT. The chain employs TRBV19 and TRBJ1-4; the match to TRBD1 covers 9 bases. V was pared by 4 bases and J by 11 bases, with 14 bases of the junction left unmatched. The CDR3 is made up of 16 amino acids. CDR1 LNHDA and CDR2 SQIVND come from the germline V gene (reference sequence).

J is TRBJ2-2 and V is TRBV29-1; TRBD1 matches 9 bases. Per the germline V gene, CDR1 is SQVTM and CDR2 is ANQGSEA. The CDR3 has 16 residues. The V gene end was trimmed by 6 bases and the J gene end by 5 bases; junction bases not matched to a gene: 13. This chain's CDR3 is CSVNVQGQGRTGELFF. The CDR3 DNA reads TGCAGCGTCAACGTTCAGGGACAGGGACGAACCGGGGAGCTGTTTTTT.

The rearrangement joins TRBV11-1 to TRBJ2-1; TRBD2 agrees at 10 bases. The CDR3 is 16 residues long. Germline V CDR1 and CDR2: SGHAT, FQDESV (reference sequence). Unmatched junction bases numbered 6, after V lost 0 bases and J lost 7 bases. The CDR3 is CASSLALAGDMNEQFF. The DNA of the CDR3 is TGTGCCAGCAGCTTAGCGCTAGCGGGAGACATGAATGAGCAGTTCTTC.

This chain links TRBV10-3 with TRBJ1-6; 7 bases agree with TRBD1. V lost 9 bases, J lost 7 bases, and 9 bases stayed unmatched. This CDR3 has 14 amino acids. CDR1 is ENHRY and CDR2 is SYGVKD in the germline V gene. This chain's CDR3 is CAIKPGQPNSPLHF. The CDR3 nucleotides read TGTGCCATTAAACCGGGACAGCCGAATTCACCCCTCCACTTT.

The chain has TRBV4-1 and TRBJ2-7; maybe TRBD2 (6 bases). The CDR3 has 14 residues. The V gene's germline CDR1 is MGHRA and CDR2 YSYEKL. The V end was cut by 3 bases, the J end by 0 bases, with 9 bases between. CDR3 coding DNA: TGCGCCAGCAGCCACGGAGGGGTCTCCTACGAGCAGTACTTC. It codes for CASSHGGVSYEQYF.

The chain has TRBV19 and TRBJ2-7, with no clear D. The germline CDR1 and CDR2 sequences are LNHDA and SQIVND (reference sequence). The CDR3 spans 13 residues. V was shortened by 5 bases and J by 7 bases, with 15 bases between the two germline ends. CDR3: CASSFRSIEEQYF. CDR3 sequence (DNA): TGTGCCAGTAGTTTTAGATCGATTGAGGAGCAGTACTTC.

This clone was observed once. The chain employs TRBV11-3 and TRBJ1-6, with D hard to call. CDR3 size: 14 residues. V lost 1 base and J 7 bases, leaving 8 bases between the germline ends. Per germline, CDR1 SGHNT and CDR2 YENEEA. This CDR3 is CASSLGRRNSPLHF. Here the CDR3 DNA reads TGTGCCAGCAGCTTAGGTCGACGAAATTCACCCCTCCACTTT. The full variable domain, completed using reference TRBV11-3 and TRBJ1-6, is EAGVVQSPRYKIIEKKQPVAFWCNPISGHNTLYWYLQNLGQGPELLIRYENEEAVDDSQLPKDRFSAERLKGVDSTLKIQPAELGDSAVYLCASSLGRRNSPLHFGNGTRLTVT.

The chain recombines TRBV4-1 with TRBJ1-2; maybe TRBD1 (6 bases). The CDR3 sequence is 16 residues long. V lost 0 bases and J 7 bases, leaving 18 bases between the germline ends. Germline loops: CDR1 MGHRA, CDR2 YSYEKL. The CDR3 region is CASSQERRSGGFGYTF. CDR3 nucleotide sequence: TGCGCCAGCAGCCAAGAACGGAGGTCGGGGGGCTTTGGCTACACCTTC.

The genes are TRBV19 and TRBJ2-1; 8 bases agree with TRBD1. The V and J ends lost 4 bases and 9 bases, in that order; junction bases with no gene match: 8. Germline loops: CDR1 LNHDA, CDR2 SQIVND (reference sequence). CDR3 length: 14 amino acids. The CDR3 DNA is TGTGCCAGTAGTAATGGACAGGGTAGGCGTGAGCAGTTCTTC. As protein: CASSNGQGRREQFF.

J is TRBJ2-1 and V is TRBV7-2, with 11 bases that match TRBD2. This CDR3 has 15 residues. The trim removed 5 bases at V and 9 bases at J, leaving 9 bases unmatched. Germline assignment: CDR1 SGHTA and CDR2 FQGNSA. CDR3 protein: CASSLQTSGISEQFF. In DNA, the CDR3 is TGTGCCAGCAGCCTCCAGACTAGCGGGATTAGTGAGCAGTTCTTC. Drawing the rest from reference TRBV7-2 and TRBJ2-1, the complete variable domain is GAGVSQSPSNKVTEKGKDVELRCDPISGHTALYWYRQSLGQGLEFLIYFQGNSAPDKSGLPSDRFSAERTGGSVSTLTIQRTQQEDSAVYLCASSLQTSGISEQFFGPGTRLTVL.

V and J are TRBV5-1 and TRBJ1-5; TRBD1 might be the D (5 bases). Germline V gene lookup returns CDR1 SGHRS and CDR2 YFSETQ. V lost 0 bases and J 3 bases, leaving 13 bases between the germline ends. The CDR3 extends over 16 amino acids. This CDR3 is CASSLEGRAHNQPQHF. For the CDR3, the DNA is TGCGCCAGCAGCTTGGAGGGCAGGGCCCACAATCAGCCCCAGCATTTT. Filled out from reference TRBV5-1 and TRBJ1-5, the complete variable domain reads KAGVTQTPRYLIKTRGQQVTLSCSPISGHRSVSWYQQTPGQGLQFLFEYFSETQRNKGNFPGRFSGRQFSNSRSEMNVSTLELGDSALYLCASSLEGRAHNQPQHFGDGTRLSIL.

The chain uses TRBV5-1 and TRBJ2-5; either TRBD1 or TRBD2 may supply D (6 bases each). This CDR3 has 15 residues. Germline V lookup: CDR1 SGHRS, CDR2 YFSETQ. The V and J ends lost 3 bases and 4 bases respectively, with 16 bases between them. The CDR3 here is CASSSIVGGGETQYF. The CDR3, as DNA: TGCGCCAGCAGCTCCATAGTAGGGGGAGGAGAGACCCAGTACTTC. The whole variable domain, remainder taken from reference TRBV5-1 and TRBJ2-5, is KAGVTQTPRYLIKTRGQQVTLSCSPISGHRSVSWYQQTPGQGLQFLFEYFSETQRNKGNFPGRFSGRQFSNSRSEMNVSTLELGDSALYLCASSSIVGGGETQYFGPGTRLLVL.

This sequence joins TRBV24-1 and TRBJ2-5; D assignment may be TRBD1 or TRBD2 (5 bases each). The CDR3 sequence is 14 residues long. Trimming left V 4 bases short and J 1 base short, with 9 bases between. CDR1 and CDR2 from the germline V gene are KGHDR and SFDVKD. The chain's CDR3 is CATSDSGTQETQYF. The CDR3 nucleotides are TGTGCCACCAGTGACTCCGGGACCCAAGAGACCCAGTACTTC.

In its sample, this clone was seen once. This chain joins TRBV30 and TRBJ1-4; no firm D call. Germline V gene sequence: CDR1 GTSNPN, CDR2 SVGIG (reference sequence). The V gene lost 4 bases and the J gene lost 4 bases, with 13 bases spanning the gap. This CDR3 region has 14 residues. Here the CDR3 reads CAWTLSALNEKLFF. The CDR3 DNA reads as TGTGCCTGGACTTTGAGTGCTCTTAATGAAAAACTGTTTTTT.

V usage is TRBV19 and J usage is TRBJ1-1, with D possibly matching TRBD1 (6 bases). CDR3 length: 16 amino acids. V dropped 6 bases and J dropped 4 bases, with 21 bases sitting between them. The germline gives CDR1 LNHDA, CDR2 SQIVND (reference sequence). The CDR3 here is CASSRNTGFIATEAFF. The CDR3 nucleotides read TGTGCCAGTAGCCGAAATACAGGGTTCATAGCCACTGAAGCTTTCTTT. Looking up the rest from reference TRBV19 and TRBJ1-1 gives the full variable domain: DGGITQSPKYLFRKEGQNVTLSCEQNLNHDAMYWYRQDPGQGLRLIYYSQIVNDFQKGDIAEGYSVSREKKESFPLTVTSAQKNPTAFYLCASSRNTGFIATEAFFGQGTRLTVV.

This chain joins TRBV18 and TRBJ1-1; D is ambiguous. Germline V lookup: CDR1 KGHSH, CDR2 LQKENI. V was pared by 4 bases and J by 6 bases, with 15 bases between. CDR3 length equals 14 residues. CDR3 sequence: CASSRGPQRAEAFF. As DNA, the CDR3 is TGTGCCAGCTCACGCGGACCCCAGAGGGCTGAAGCTTTCTTT.

The CDR3 nucleotides read TGTGCCAGCAGCTTAGGGACAGGGATTCATGGCTACACCTTC. Its translation is CASSLGTGIHGYTF. The chain has TRBV7-9 and TRBJ1-2; 8 positions agree with TRBD1. Trimming took 1 base from V and 6 from J; bases not matched to a gene: 4. In germline, CDR1 is SEHNR, CDR2 FQNEAQ (reference sequence). This CDR3 is built from 14 residues.

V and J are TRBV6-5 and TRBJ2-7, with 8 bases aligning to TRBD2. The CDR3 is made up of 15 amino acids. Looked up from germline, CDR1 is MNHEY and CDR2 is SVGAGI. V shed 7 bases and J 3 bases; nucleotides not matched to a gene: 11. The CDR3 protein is CASTSRGGGNYEQYF. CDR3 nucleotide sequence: TGTGCCAGCACCTCCCGGGGGGGCGGGAACTACGAGCAGTACTTC.

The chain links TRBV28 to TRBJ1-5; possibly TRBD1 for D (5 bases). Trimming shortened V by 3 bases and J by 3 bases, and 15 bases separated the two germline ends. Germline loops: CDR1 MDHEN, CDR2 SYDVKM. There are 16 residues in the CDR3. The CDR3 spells CASSFPPGVLNQPQHF. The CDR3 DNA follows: TGTGCCAGCAGTTTCCCACCGGGGGTCCTCAATCAGCCCCAGCATTTT.

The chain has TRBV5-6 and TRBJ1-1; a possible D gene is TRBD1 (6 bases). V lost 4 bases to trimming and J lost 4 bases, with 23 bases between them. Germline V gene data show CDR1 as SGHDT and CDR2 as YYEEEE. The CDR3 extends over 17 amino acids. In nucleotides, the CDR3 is TGTGCCAGCAGCCGCCCCCAGGGGTTTCAAGTCGGCACTGAAGCTTTCTTT. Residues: CASSRPQGFQVGTEAFF.

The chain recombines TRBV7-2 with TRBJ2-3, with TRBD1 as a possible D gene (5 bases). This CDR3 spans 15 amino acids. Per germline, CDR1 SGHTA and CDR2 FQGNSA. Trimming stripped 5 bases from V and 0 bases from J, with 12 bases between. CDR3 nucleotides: TGTGCCAGCAGCCTTACCTGGACAAGCACAGATACGCAGTATTTT. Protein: CASSLTWTSTDTQYF.

The DNA for the CDR3 is TGTGCCAGCAGCTTTGACAGGGGGCAGGGGTACAATGAGCAGTTCTTC. Translating it yields CASSFDRGQGYNEQFF. The chain employs TRBV5-6 and TRBJ2-1, with 10 nucleotides matching TRBD1. Germline V lookup: CDR1 SGHDT, CDR2 YYEEEE. The CDR3 runs 16 residues. V lost 2 bases and J lost 4; bases outside the gene matches: 6. Filled out from reference TRBV5-6 and TRBJ2-1, the complete variable domain reads DAGVTQSPTHLIKTRGQQVTLRCSPKSGHDTVSWYQQALGQGPQFIFQYYEEEERQRGNFPDRFSGHQFPNYSSELNVNALLLGDSALYLCASSFDRGQGYNEQFFGPGTRLTVL.

The CDR3 DNA is TGCACCAGCAGTCCCCGCTTTGGGTTGCCCCAGCATTTT. It translates to CTSSPRFGLPQHF. The V gene is TRBV1, the J gene TRBJ1-5. TRBV1 has pseudogene status. The CDR3 spans 13 residues.

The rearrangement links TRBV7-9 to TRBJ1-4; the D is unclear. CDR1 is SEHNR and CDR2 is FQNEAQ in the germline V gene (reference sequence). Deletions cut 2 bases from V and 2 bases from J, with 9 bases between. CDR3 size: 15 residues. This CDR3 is CASSLRGGTNEKLFF. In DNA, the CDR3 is TGTGCCAGCAGCTTACGCGGAGGTACTAATGAAAAACTGTTTTTT.

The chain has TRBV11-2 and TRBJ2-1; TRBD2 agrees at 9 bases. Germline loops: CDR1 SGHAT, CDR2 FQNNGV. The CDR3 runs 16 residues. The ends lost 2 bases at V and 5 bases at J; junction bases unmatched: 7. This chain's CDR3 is CASSLFLPSGNNEQFF. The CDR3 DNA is TGTGCCAGCAGCTTATTCCTGCCTAGCGGGAACAATGAGCAGTTCTTC.